These 31 T cell receptor beta chains share one sample of origin, sequenced in a study of cytomegalovirus exposure and HLA in healthy donors (TCRdb year 2017). The protocol used for the library was the immunoSEQ multiplex PCR assay. TCRdb re-hosts the immuneACCESS table, in-frame sequences only. Its copies lack some clones; in the studies checked, an unresolved V gene accounts for under half of them, and the cause for the rest is not known. Within this sample are 110,000 or so clones, with 86% of them counted one time only. The ten largest clones represent over 3% of the sample. Sequenced: PBMCs. The receptors originated from a woman aged 18-35 years in good health and CMV-seropositive.

The V call is TRBV7-3, the J call TRBJ1-5; 8 bases map to TRBD1. This CDR3 contains 15 residues. Looked up from germline, CDR1 is SGHTA and CDR2 is FQGTGA. The junction had 4 bases not matched to a gene; V was cut back by 5 bases and J by 1 base. This CDR3 is CASSKGTGSNQPQHF. The CDR3 DNA reads TGTGCCAGCAGCAAAGGGACAGGCAGCAATCAGCCCCAGCATTTT.

The rearrangement joins TRBV2 to TRBJ1-2; D remains ambiguous. The CDR3 extends over 13 amino acids. V lost 4 bases, J lost 1 base, and 7 bases lay in between. The germline V gene encodes CDR1 SNHLY and CDR2 FYNNEI. The CDR3 DNA sequence: TGTGCCAGCAGTGCTAGTCATAACTATGGCTACACCTTC. Translated, it gives CASSASHNYGYTF.

The genes are TRBV20-1 and TRBJ2-1; D gene uncertain. The CDR3 is 11 amino acids. The V gene's germline CDR1 is DFQATT and CDR2 SNEGSKA (reference sequence). Trimming took off 6 bases at V and 7 bases at J, with 10 bases between the two ends. The CDR3 nucleotides are TGCAGTGCGAGCCCCGGGAATGAGCAGTTCTTC. Residues: CSASPGNEQFF.

The chain employs TRBV6-4 and TRBJ2-2, with D possibly TRBD1 on 6 matching bases. V was pared by 8 bases and J by 0 bases, with 19 bases between. CDR3 size: 17 residues. Germline V gene data show CDR1 as MRHNA and CDR2 as SNTAGT. The CDR3 DNA follows: TGTGCCAGCGCCGCCTCGGTGCGACAGGCGAACACCGGGGAGCTGTTTTTT. Protein sequence: CASAASVRQANTGELFF.

The chain employs TRBV18 and TRBJ2-5; D is perhaps TRBD2 (6 bases). Germline loops: CDR1 KGHSH, CDR2 LQKENI. The V end lost 3 bases, the J end lost 5 bases, and 13 bases lay between the germline ends. The CDR3 runs 14 residues. In nucleotides, the CDR3 is TGTGCCAGCTCACCGTGGGGGAGCGGGGAGACCCAGTACTTC. Its protein is CASSPWGSGETQYF.

This chain connects TRBV10-3 to TRBJ2-1, with 8 positions matching TRBD2. This CDR3 comprises 18 residues. Per germline, CDR1 ENHRY and CDR2 SYGVKD. V was pared by 6 bases and J by 4 bases, with 17 bases of the junction left unmatched. CDR3 nucleotide sequence: TGTGCCATCAGCCCCTCTGGAGGAGTGAGCGGGGGATACAATGAGCAGTTCTTC. This sequence encodes CAISPSGGVSGGYNEQFF.

The V and J genes are TRBV4-1 and TRBJ1-2; a possible D gene is TRBD1 (6 bases). Germline values: CDR1 MGHRA, CDR2 YSYEKL. With 4 bases removed from V and 4 bases from J, the gap between germline ends came to 13 bases. The CDR3 totals 14 residues. The CDR3 bases are TGCGCCAGCAGCCCCGGGGGGCAGGGCTATGGCTACACCTTC. Protein product: CASSPGGQGYGYTF.

This clone was seen only a few times. The chain has TRBV5-6 and TRBJ2-7, with 7 bases aligning to TRBD1. J was trimmed by 3 bases and V by 4 bases; bases with no gene match: 7. The length of the CDR3 is 14 residues. Germline CDR1 is SGHDT and CDR2 is YYEEEE. CDR3 residues: CASSNSRDSYEQYF. The CDR3 DNA sequence: TGTGCCAGCAGCAATTCCCGGGACAGCTACGAGCAGTACTTC.

This rearrangement joins TRBV5-1 to TRBJ1-2; TRBD1 might be the D (6 bases). V dropped 4 bases and J dropped 7 bases, with 11 bases sitting between them. Germline-derived CDR1 and CDR2 are SGHRS and YFSETQ. The CDR3 runs to 12 residues. The CDR3 sequence: CASSAYRVGYTF. The CDR3 DNA reads as TGCGCCAGCAGCGCCTACAGGGTTGGCTACACCTTC.

CDR3 loop: CASSSGQLPYEQYF. The CDR3 region has the DNA TGTGCCAGCAGTTCGGGACAGTTACCCTACGAGCAGTACTTC. The chain has TRBV28 and TRBJ2-7, with 7 bases fitting TRBD1. CDR1 and CDR2 (germline): MDHEN, SYDVKM. The CDR3 runs to 14 residues. J was trimmed by 2 bases and V by 4 bases; bases with no gene match: 5.

The V and J genes are TRBV7-8 and TRBJ1-2; D possibly corresponds to TRBD1 (6 bases). Between the trimmed V and J ends, which lost 6 bases and 2 bases, there was a span of 13 bases. CDR1 is SGHVS and CDR2 is FQNEAQ in the germline V gene. This CDR3 is built from 14 residues. The chain's CDR3 is CASRPSGDNYGYTF. The CDR3 coding sequence is TGTGCCAGCAGGCCTTCAGGGGACAACTATGGCTACACCTTC. The full variable domain, its missing parts supplied by reference TRBV7-8 and TRBJ1-2, is GAGVSQSPRYKVAKRGQDVALRCDPISGHVSLFWYQQALGQGPEFLTYFQNEAQLDKSGLPSDRFFAERPEGSVSTLKIQRTQQEDSAVYLCASRPSGDNYGYTFGSGTRLTVV.

The gene calls are TRBV5-6 and TRBJ1-1; 8 bases fit TRBD1. Trimming cost V 2 bases and J 7 bases; bases outside gene matches: 7. Germline V gene data show CDR1 as SGHDT and CDR2 as YYEEEE. The CDR3 is 14 amino acids. The CDR3 protein is CASSFRDRRIEAFF. CDR3 sequence (DNA): TGTGCCAGCAGCTTCCGGGACAGGAGAATTGAAGCTTTCTTT.

The chain joins TRBV9 to TRBJ1-5; possible D gene TRBD1, 5 bases. This CDR3 region has 14 residues. The germline CDR1 and CDR2 sequences are SGDLS and YYNGEE. Deletions cut 0 bases from V and 3 bases from J, with 7 bases between. CDR3 nucleotides: TGTGCCAGCAGCGTAGGGGACTACAATCAGCCCCAGCATTTT. It encodes CASSVGDYNQPQHF. The whole variable domain, remainder taken from reference TRBV9 and TRBJ1-5, is DSGVTQTPKHLITATGQRVTLRCSPRSGDLSVYWYQQSLDQGLQFLIQYYNGEERAKGNILERFSAQQFPDLHSELNLSSLELGDSALYFCASSVGDYNQPQHFGDGTRLSIL.

V is TRBV6-6 and J is TRBJ2-7, with 7 bases that match TRBD1. The CDR3 is 14 amino acids. CDR1 is MNHNY and CDR2 is SVGAGI in the germline V gene (reference sequence). V shed 2 bases and J 2 bases; nucleotides not matched to a gene: 3. The CDR3 bases are TGTGCCAGCAGTTACGTGGACAGGACCTACGAGCAGTACTTC. It codes for CASSYVDRTYEQYF.

The chain carries TRBV6-5 and TRBJ2-1; TRBD1 matches 9 bases. The germline V gene has CDR1 MNHEY and CDR2 SVGAGI. Trimming cost V 7 bases and J 4 bases; bases outside gene matches: 5. The CDR3 length is 14 residues. The CDR3 sequence is CASNQQGAYNEQFF. The CDR3 DNA sequence: TGTGCCAGCAATCAACAGGGGGCTTACAATGAGCAGTTCTTC.

The table lists this clone with a count of one. The rearrangement uses TRBV9 and TRBJ1-3; D is undetermined. CDR3 length equals 14 residues. Germline loops: CDR1 SGDLS, CDR2 YYNGEE. Trimming took 1 base from V and 7 from J, leaving 12 bases between them. This CDR3 is CASSVSETRNTIYF. CDR3 DNA: TGTGCCAGCAGCGTATCAGAAACGCGGAACACCATATATTTT.

The gene calls are TRBV5-6 and TRBJ2-3; D is perhaps TRBD1 (6 bases). The germline gives CDR1 SGHDT, CDR2 YYEEEE. This CDR3 comprises 15 residues. Trimming removed 7 bases at V and 0 bases at J, with 15 bases between. Here the CDR3 reads CASDFGQKSTDTQYF. The CDR3 nucleotides read TGTGCCAGCGACTTCGGACAGAAAAGCACAGATACGCAGTATTTT.

The V and J genes are TRBV19 and TRBJ2-2; TRBD2 agrees at 9 bases. Germline V gene data show CDR1 as LNHDA and CDR2 as SQIVND (reference sequence). There are 16 residues in the CDR3. After removal of 7 bases from V and 4 bases from J, the junction contained 10 bases not matched to a gene. The chain's CDR3 is CASTPGAAGGTGELFF. The CDR3 DNA reads TGTGCCAGTACCCCTGGGGCAGCGGGAGGCACCGGGGAGCTGTTTTTT.

This chain connects TRBV2 to TRBJ2-7; D is perhaps TRBD2 (5 bases). Germline CDR1 SNHLY, CDR2 FYNNEI. This CDR3 region has 15 residues. The V end was cut by 3 bases, the J end by 2 bases, with 14 bases between. CDR3 in amino acids: CASSEFSGRTYEQYF. CDR3 sequence (DNA): TGTGCCAGCAGTGAGTTCTCGGGAAGAACCTACGAGCAGTACTTC.

This chain uses TRBV4-1 with TRBJ1-5; D ambiguous. Germline CDR1 and CDR2: MGHRA and YSYEKL. Trimming took off 1 base at V and 0 bases at J, with 7 bases between the two ends. The CDR3 totals 15 residues. Here the CDR3 DNA reads TGCGCCAGCAGCCAAGGCAGTTATAGCAATCAGCCCCAGCATTTT. Its translation: CASSQGSYSNQPQHF.

V usage is TRBV6-5 and J usage is TRBJ2-7; the D gene is possibly TRBD2 (6 bases). V was trimmed by 6 bases and J by 4 bases, leaving 16 bases between them. Germline V gene lookup returns CDR1 MNHEY and CDR2 SVGAGI. CDR3 size: 14 residues. The CDR3 sequence: CASSRLGLRYEQYF. In DNA, the CDR3 is TGTGCCAGCAGCCGACTAGGCTTGCGTTACGAGCAGTACTTC.

This chain joins TRBV27 and TRBJ1-5, with D possibly TRBD1 on 5 matching bases. Germline V gene sequence: CDR1 MNHEY, CDR2 SMNVEV (reference sequence). Trimming pared 11 bases from V and 0 bases from J, leaving 17 bases between. This CDR3 is built from 15 residues. CDR3 bases: TGTGCCTCCCGACAGCTCGAATCTAGCAATCAGCCCCAGCATTTT. Protein: CASRQLESSNQPQHF.

The chain has TRBV7-9 and TRBJ2-5, with a possible D match to TRBD2 (6 bases). Germline CDR1 reads SEHNR; CDR2 reads FQNEAQ (reference sequence). This CDR3 contains 13 residues. V gave up 5 bases and J gave up 7 bases, with 14 bases separating them. CDR3 in amino acids: CASSAGPEGTQYF. CDR3 in DNA: TGTGCCAGCAGCGCGGGACCGGAGGGGACCCAGTACTTC. Using reference TRBV7-9 and TRBJ2-5 for the parts outside the CDR3, the full variable domain is DTGVSQNPRHKITKRGQNVTFRCDPISEHNRLYWYRQTLGQGPEFLTYFQNEAQLEKSRLLSDRFSAERPKGSFSTLEIQRTEQGDSAMYLCASSAGPEGTQYFGPGTRLLVL.

As DNA, the CDR3 is TGTGCCAGCTCCCCCCTGGGGGGATCGGGTGGAAACACCATATATTTT. This gives the protein CASSPLGGSGGNTIYF. The chain joins TRBV18 to TRBJ1-3; the D gene is possibly TRBD1 (5 bases). The V gene lost 6 bases and the J gene lost 3 bases, with 18 bases spanning the gap. This CDR3 has 16 residues. CDR1 and CDR2 from the germline V gene are KGHSH and LQKENI.

The rearrangement joins TRBV10-1 to TRBJ2-2, with TRBD2 matching over 9 bases. With V trimmed by 3 bases and J by 4 bases, 6 bases remained unmatched. This CDR3 contains 16 residues. Germline V gene data show CDR1 as WNHNN and CDR2 as SYGVQD (reference sequence). CDR3 loop: CASSEIAGDLTGELFF. The CDR3 DNA reads TGCGCCAGCAGTGAAATAGCGGGAGACCTCACCGGGGAGCTGTTTTTT.

V and J are TRBV11-2 and TRBJ2-5; TRBD2 matches 11 bases. V shed 0 bases, J shed 5 bases, and the junction held 8 bases outside the gene matches. Germline CDR1 reads SGHAT; CDR2 reads FQNNGV. There are 17 residues in the CDR3. CDR3 nucleotide sequence: TGTGCCAGCAGCTTAGATCGGATTAGCGGGAGGGGGGAGACCCAGTACTTC. It encodes CASSLDRISGRGETQYF.

The genes are TRBV10-1 and TRBJ2-3; TRBD2 matches 10 bases. CDR1 and CDR2 (germline): WNHNN, SYGVQD (reference sequence). The CDR3 runs 15 residues. The ends lost 0 bases at V and 3 bases at J; junction bases unmatched: 0. The CDR3 spells CASSESTSGTDTQYF. DNA of the CDR3: TGCGCCAGCAGTGAGTCGACTAGCGGGACAGATACGCAGTATTTT.

This rearrangement joins TRBV19 to TRBJ2-3; tentative D call: TRBD1 (5 bases). The CDR3 contains 14 residues. Trimming left V 5 bases short and J 3 bases short, with 12 bases between. Germline V gene sequence: CDR1 LNHDA, CDR2 SQIVND (reference sequence). The CDR3 coding sequence is TGTGCCAGTAGTTGGGCAGGGTATACAGATACGCAGTATTTT. Translation gives CASSWAGYTDTQYF.

The chain is built from TRBV30 and TRBJ2-1; tentatively, D is TRBD2 (6 bases). Germline CDR1 GTSNPN, CDR2 SVGIG (reference sequence). CDR3 length equals 15 residues. Trimming cost V 0 bases and J 7 bases, with 16 bases left between them. CDR3 bases: TGTGCCTGGAGTGTACCCGGAGGGCCGAGGAATGAGCAGTTCTTC. Translating it yields CAWSVPGGPRNEQFF.

The chain combines TRBV6-6 with TRBJ1-3, with D possibly TRBD1 on 6 matching bases. CDR1 and CDR2 (germline): MNHNY, SVGAGI (reference sequence). CDR3 length: 15 amino acids. Trimming stripped 2 bases from V and 0 bases from J, with 8 bases between. The CDR3 DNA reads TGTGCCAGCAGTTACCCCAGGGGCTCTGGAAACACCATATATTTT. Translating it yields CASSYPRGSGNTIYF.

The chain uses TRBV5-1 and TRBJ1-1; no firm D call. Trimming removed 2 bases at V and 0 bases at J, with 8 bases between. In germline, CDR1 is SGHRS, CDR2 YFSETQ. CDR3 length: 14 amino acids. CDR3 bases: TGCGCCAGCAGCTTAACCCCGGTGAACACTGAAGCTTTCTTT. The encoded protein is CASSLTPVNTEAFF.